The source of this TCR beta chain is a study of CD8 T cells in Susac syndrome. Study-level background: Active disease was present in roughly 6 of the sequenced Susac syndrome patients, and remission in under ten. Study results and caveats: In total CD8+ repertoires, 15 to 20 Susac-specific public clones were found, and a few in CD8+ TEMRA repertoires.

Turning to this clonotype: Its antigen is not known.

Looked up from germline, CDR1 is SGHRS and CDR2 is YFSETQ. The CDR3 loop spans 14 amino acids. Trimming took off 4 bases at V and 3 bases at J, with 14 bases between the two ends. Under recently defined diagnostic criteria, the patients with Susac syndrome qualified as having definite or probable disease. Reverse transcription of about 0.5 to 1 ug RNA was performed with random hexamers. A multiplex approach, immunoSEQ multiplex PCR, amplified TCR beta CDR3 across 54 Vbeta and 13 Jbeta. Via MiXCR, TCRdb re-called the immunoSEQ multiplex PCR reads, giving one row per CDR3 protein. The repertoire holds approximately 190,000 distinct CDR3 sequences, with 95% as singletons.

Sequencing was performed on CD8+ T cells from PBMCs. The receptor's source is a human donor with Susac syndrome. The chain has TRBV5-1 and TRBJ2-7; D is undetermined. CDR3 nucleotides: TGCGCCAGCAGCCCGGTAGTGGGTAGCTACGAGCAGTACTTC. Its translation: CASSPVVGSYEQYF.